This entry lists 21 T cell receptor beta chains sequenced from one sample in a study of T cells after yellow fever vaccination. TCRdb re-derived calls from the 5' RACE reads in MiXCR, one entry per CDR3 protein. The sample lists 500,000 to 650,000 distinct CDR3 sequences, 10% to 15% seen once, with just under 15% in the top ten. This specimen consisted of PBMCs, obtained on the day of the yellow fever booster vaccination. Receptors were obtained from a man aged 25-40 years who received the YFV17D yellow fever vaccine.

This clonotype was picked up a small number of times. The chain employs TRBV10-3 and TRBJ2-3; possibly TRBD1 for D (5 bases). The CDR3 length is 17 residues. Trimming pared 0 bases from V and 1 base from J, leaving 14 bases between. CDR1 is ENHRY, CDR2 SYGVKD, per germline. The CDR3 here is CAISESQGISGTDTQYF. As DNA, the CDR3 is TGTGCCATCAGTGAGTCTCAGGGAATCTCCGGCACAGATACGCAGTATTTT.

The chain combines TRBV18 with TRBJ2-2; D gene unclear. The CDR3 covers 12 residues. Germline assignment: CDR1 KGHSH and CDR2 LQKENI. Deletions cut 2 bases from V and 7 bases from J, with 5 bases between. DNA of the CDR3: TGTGCCAGCTCACCAAGAGGCGGGGAGCTGTTTTTT. It is translated as CASSPRGGELFF.

This clonotype was recorded a few times. The V and J genes are TRBV5-6 and TRBJ2-3, with TRBD2 matching 7 bases. J was trimmed by 1 base and V by 3 bases; bases with no gene match: 20. Germline assignment: CDR1 SGHDT and CDR2 YYEEEE. This CDR3 comprises 20 residues. CDR3 residues: CASSSPGLSSWLAGTDTQYF. CDR3 coding DNA: TGTGCCAGCAGCTCTCCGGGACTGTCGAGCTGGCTAGCGGGCACAGATACGCAGTATTTT. Based on the CDR3 plus reference TRBV5-6 and TRBJ2-3, the full variable domain is DAGVTQSPTHLIKTRGQQVTLRCSPKSGHDTVSWYQQALGQGPQFIFQYYEEEERQRGNFPDRFSGHQFPNYSSELNVNALLLGDSALYLCASSSPGLSSWLAGTDTQYFGPGTRLTVL.

The V gene is TRBV20-1, the J gene TRBJ1-5; 7 bases line up with TRBD1. The length of the CDR3 is 13 residues. CDR1 DFQATT and CDR2 SNEGSKA come from the germline V gene (reference sequence). J was trimmed by 15 bases and V by 1 base; bases with no gene match: 12. The CDR3, as DNA: TGCAGTGCTAGAGTGACAGGGAGCGGAGTTTTGCATTTT. Protein product: CSARVTGSGVLHF.

The chain recombines TRBV20-1 with TRBJ2-1; 14 bases line up with TRBD2. The V segment lost 3 bases and the J segment 10 bases; nucleotides outside the gene matches: 5. This CDR3 is built from 14 residues. The germline V gene encodes CDR1 DFQATT and CDR2 SNEGSKA (reference sequence). The CDR3 region is CSARGTSGRGEQFF. CDR3 coding DNA: TGCAGTGCTAGGGGGACTAGCGGGAGAGGCGAGCAGTTCTTC.

The chain joins TRBV5-6 to TRBJ2-7; D might be TRBD1 (5 bases). This CDR3 is 15 amino acids long. V was clipped by 0 bases and J by 2 bases, with 12 bases between them. The germline gives CDR1 SGHDT, CDR2 YYEEEE. CDR3 sequence: CASSLVFRAAYEQYF. DNA for the CDR3: TGTGCCAGCAGCTTGGTGTTCAGGGCAGCCTACGAGCAGTACTTC. The entire variable domain, with the rest obtained from reference TRBV5-6 and TRBJ2-7, is as follows: DAGVTQSPTHLIKTRGQQVTLRCSPKSGHDTVSWYQQALGQGPQFIFQYYEEEERQRGNFPDRFSGHQFPNYSSELNVNALLLGDSALYLCASSLVFRAAYEQYFGPGTRLTVT.

The rearrangement joins TRBV6-1 to TRBJ2-2; D possibly corresponds to TRBD1 (6 bases). This CDR3 comprises 16 residues. In germline, CDR1 is MNHNS, CDR2 SASEGT. The V and J ends lost 8 bases and 4 bases respectively, with 20 bases between them. CDR3 residues: CASYASRVGATGELFF. The DNA for the CDR3 is TGTGCCAGCTACGCAAGCAGGGTGGGGGCCACCGGGGAGCTGTTTTTT.

This clonotype was seen a few times. This chain uses TRBV11-2 with TRBJ2-1; weak D call: TRBD2 (6 bases). The CDR3 length is 15 residues. The germline V gene encodes CDR1 SGHAT and CDR2 FQNNGV. Trimming stripped 5 bases from V and 1 base from J, with 12 bases between. CDR3 residues: CASSREFDSYNEQFF. CDR3 nucleotide sequence: TGTGCCAGCAGCCGGGAGTTCGATTCCTACAATGAGCAGTTCTTC.

The sample holds a few counts of this clonotype. The chain couples TRBV18 to TRBJ2-1; tentatively, D is TRBD2 (7 bases). Deletions cut 3 bases from V and 0 bases from J, with 21 bases between. In germline, CDR1 is KGHSH, CDR2 LQKENI. The CDR3 has 19 amino acids. CDR3 in amino acids: CASSPEVGGLPSSYNEQFF. The CDR3 nucleotides read TGTGCCAGCTCACCCGAGGTAGGGGGACTACCGAGCTCCTACAATGAGCAGTTCTTC.

The chain joins TRBV6-4 to TRBJ2-1, with 9 nucleotides matching TRBD2. The CDR3 covers 16 residues. The junction had 7 bases not matched to a gene; V was cut back by 7 bases and J by 0 bases. CDR1 MRHNA and CDR2 SNTAGT come from the germline V gene. The chain's CDR3 is CASNGGRVRSYNEQFF. CDR3 nucleotide sequence: TGTGCCAGCAACGGCGGGAGGGTTCGCTCCTACAATGAGCAGTTCTTC.

The chain uses TRBV7-2 and TRBJ2-1, with D possibly called TRBD1 or TRBD2 (6 bases each). The germline CDR1 and CDR2 sequences are SGHTA and FQGNSA. V lost 5 bases and J lost 7, with 15 bases in between. This CDR3 contains 14 residues. The CDR3 DNA reads TGTGCCAGCAGCCGATTTCTAGGGGGGAATGAGCAGTTCTTC. Translated, it gives CASSRFLGGNEQFF.

The gene calls are TRBV5-1 and TRBJ2-2; D unclear. V dropped 1 base and J dropped 6 bases, with 16 bases sitting between them. The germline V gene has CDR1 SGHRS and CDR2 YFSETQ. The CDR3 totals 16 residues. The CDR3 is CASSLPRRRSSGELFF. The CDR3 bases are TGCGCCAGCAGCTTGCCTCGACGCCGTAGCTCCGGGGAGCTGTTTTTT. Combining the CDR3 with reference TRBV5-1 and TRBJ2-2 gives the whole variable domain KAGVTQTPRYLIKTRGQQVTLSCSPISGHRSVSWYQQTPGQGLQFLFEYFSETQRNKGNFPGRFSGRQFSNSRSEMNVSTLELGDSALYLCASSLPRRRSSGELFFGEGSRLTVL.

With respect to this clonotype: One end of the junction varies from germline; a read error may be responsible. The chain uses TRBV5-4 and TRBJ2-1; D unresolved. This CDR3 is built from 15 residues. Germline lookup yields CDR1 SGHNT and CDR2 YYREEE (reference sequence). The CDR3 DNA reads TGTGCCAGCAGCTTGGGACCGGCCCCCTACAATGATCAGTTCTTC. Amino acid sequence: CASSLGPAPYNDQFF.

The rearrangement uses TRBV10-1 and TRBJ2-1, with TRBD2 identical over 10 bases. The CDR3 contains 14 residues. Germline V gene sequence: CDR1 WNHNN, CDR2 SYGVQD (reference sequence). Losses at the gene ends were 0 bases for V and 12 bases for J; bases not matched to a gene: 5. The CDR3 here is CASSESSGRAGQFF. The CDR3 DNA sequence: TGCGCCAGCAGTGAGTCAAGCGGGAGGGCCGGGCAGTTCTTC.

The chain uses TRBV7-2 and TRBJ2-3, with D uncertain. Per the germline V gene, CDR1 is SGHTA and CDR2 is FQGNSA. The V gene lost 2 bases and the J gene lost 3 bases, with 12 bases spanning the gap. This CDR3 has 15 amino acids. Here the CDR3 reads CASSLLSWGTDTQYF. The DNA of the CDR3 is TGTGCCAGCAGCTTACTTTCCTGGGGTACAGATACGCAGTATTTT.

This sequence joins TRBV7-2 and TRBJ2-7; TRBD2 matches 7 bases. Germline V CDR1 and CDR2: SGHTA, FQGNSA. Trimming cost V 1 base and J 3 bases; bases outside gene matches: 9. The CDR3 contains 16 residues. In nucleotides, the CDR3 is TGTGCCAGCAGCTTAGGAATCCTAGCGGCAGTCTACGAGCAGTACTTC. Protein sequence: CASSLGILAAVYEQYF.

There are a few counts of this clonotype. This rearrangement joins TRBV27 to TRBJ2-2; weak D call: TRBD2 (5 bases). The CDR3 contains 16 residues. Looked up from germline, CDR1 is MNHEY and CDR2 is SMNVEV (reference sequence). V lost 3 bases and J 4 bases, leaving 15 bases between the germline ends. This chain's CDR3 is CASSFLHREATGELFF. The CDR3 DNA reads TGTGCCAGCAGTTTCCTCCACCGGGAAGCCACCGGGGAGCTGTTTTTT.

In its sample, this clonotype was seen a few times. The genes are TRBV7-9 and TRBJ2-2, with 10 bases fitting TRBD2. The CDR3 extends over 16 amino acids. J gave up 6 bases and V 5 bases, and 9 bases lay outside the gene matches. CDR1 and CDR2 from the germline V gene are SEHNR and FQNEAQ (reference sequence). CDR3 sequence reads: CASSTLSGRYAGELFF. CDR3 in DNA: TGTGCCAGCAGCACACTTAGCGGGAGGTACGCCGGGGAGCTGTTTTTT.

A few counts support this clonotype. The J gene is TRBJ2-1, the V gene TRBV20-1, with a tentative D call TRBD2 (5 bases). With 3 bases removed from V and 8 bases from J, the gap between germline ends came to 14 bases. This CDR3 contains 13 residues. Germline V gene data show CDR1 as DFQATT and CDR2 as SNEGSKA (reference sequence). CDR3 loop: CSASTGIIDEQFF. The CDR3, as DNA: TGCAGTGCTAGTACGGGAATCATCGATGAGCAGTTCTTC.

The chain employs TRBV3-1 and TRBJ2-1; D unclear. Trimming cost V 5 bases and J 10 bases, with 12 bases left between them. This CDR3 contains 12 residues. From germline, CDR1 is LGHDT and CDR2 YNNKEL (reference sequence). The CDR3, as DNA: TGTGCCAGCAGCTCAATCGGAGAAGAGCAGTTCTTC. This sequence encodes CASSSIGEEQFF.

The sample holds a few counts of this clonotype. The chain joins TRBV3-1 to TRBJ2-7; D remains ambiguous. Germline CDR1 and CDR2: LGHDT and YNNKEL (reference sequence). V was clipped by 1 base and J by 2 bases, with 9 bases between them. This CDR3 is built from 14 residues. The CDR3 DNA sequence: TGTGCCAGCAGCCAAGGTGTCCAGGCCTACGAGCAGTACTTC. It encodes CASSQGVQAYEQYF.